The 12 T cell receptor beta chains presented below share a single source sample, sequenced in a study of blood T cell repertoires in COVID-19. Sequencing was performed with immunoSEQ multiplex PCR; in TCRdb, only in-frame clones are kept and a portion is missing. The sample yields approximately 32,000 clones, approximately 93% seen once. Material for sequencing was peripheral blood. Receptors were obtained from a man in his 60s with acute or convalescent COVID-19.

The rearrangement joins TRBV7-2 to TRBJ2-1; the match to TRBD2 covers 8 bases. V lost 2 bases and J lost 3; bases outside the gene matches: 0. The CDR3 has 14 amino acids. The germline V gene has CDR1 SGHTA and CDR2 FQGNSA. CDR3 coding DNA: TGTGCCAGCAGCTTAACTAGCGGCTACAATGAGCAGTTCTTC. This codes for CASSLTSGYNEQFF.

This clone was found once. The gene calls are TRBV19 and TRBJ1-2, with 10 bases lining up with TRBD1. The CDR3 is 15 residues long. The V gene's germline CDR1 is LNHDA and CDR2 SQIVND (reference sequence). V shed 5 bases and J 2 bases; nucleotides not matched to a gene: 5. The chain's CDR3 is CASSPRTGGNYGYTF. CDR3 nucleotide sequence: TGTGCCAGTAGTCCACGGACAGGGGGAAACTATGGCTACACCTTC.

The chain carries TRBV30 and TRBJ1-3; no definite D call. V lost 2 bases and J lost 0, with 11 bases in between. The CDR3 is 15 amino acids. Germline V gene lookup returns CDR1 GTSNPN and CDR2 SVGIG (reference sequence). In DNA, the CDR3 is TGTGCCTGGAGTCCCCGAGGACTCTCTGGAAACACCATATATTTT. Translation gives CAWSPRGLSGNTIYF.

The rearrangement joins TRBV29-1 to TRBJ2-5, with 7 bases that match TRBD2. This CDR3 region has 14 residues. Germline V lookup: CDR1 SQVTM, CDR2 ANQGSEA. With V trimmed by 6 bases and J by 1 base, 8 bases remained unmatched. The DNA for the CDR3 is TGCAGCGTCCCATCGGGAGGTACCCAAGAGACCCAGTACTTC. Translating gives CSVPSGGTQETQYF.

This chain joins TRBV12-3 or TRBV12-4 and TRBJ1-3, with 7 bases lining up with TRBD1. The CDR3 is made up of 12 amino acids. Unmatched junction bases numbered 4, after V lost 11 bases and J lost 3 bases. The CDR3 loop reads CAGTGDGNTIYF. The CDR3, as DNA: TGTGCCGGAACAGGGGATGGAAACACCATATATTTT.

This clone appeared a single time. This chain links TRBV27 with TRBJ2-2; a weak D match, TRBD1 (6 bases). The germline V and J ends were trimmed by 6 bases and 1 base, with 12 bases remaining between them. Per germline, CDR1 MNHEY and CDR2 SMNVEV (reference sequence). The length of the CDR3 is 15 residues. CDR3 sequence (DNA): TGTGCCAGCAGCCCGGGACACGTGAACACCGGGGAGCTGTTTTTT. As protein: CASSPGHVNTGELFF.

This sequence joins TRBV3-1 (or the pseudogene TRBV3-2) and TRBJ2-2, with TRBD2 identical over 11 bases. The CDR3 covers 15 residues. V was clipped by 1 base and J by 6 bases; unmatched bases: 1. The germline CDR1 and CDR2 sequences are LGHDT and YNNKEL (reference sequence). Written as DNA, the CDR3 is TGTGCCAGCAGCCAAGGACTAGCGGGACCCGGGGAGCTGTTTTTT. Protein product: CASSQGLAGPGELFF.

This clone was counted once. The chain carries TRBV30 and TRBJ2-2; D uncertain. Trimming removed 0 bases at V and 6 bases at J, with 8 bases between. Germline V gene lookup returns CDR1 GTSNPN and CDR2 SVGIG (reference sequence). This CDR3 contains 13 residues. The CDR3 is CAWSVRVPGELFF. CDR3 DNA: TGTGCCTGGAGTGTACGGGTCCCCGGGGAGCTGTTTTTT. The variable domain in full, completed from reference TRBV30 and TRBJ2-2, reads SQTIHQWPATLVQPVGSPLSLECTVEGTSNPNLYWYRQAAGRGLQLLFYSVGIGQISSEVPQNLSASRPQDRQFILSSKKLLLSDSGFYLCAWSVRVPGELFFGEGSRLTVL.

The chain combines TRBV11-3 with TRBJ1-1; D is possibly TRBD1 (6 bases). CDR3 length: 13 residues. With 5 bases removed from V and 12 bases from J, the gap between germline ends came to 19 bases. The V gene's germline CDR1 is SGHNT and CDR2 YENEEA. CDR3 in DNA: TGTGCCAGCAGCCCAGGCAGGGGCGGTGGGTCTTTCTTT. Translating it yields CASSPGRGGGSFF.

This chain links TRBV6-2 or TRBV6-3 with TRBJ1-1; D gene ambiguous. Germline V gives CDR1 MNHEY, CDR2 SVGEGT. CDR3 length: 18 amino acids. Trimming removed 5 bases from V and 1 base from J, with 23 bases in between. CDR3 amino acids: CASSNPSTRYATNTEAFF. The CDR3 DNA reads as TGTGCCAGCAGTAACCCATCCACCCGATACGCTACGAACACTGAAGCTTTCTTT.

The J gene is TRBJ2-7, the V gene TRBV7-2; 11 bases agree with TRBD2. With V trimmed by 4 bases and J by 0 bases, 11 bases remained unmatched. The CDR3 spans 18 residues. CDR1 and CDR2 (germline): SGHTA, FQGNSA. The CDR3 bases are TGTGCCAGCAGCTCGCTAGCGGGAGGCCATAGGAGCTCCTACGAGCAGTACGTC. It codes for CASSSLAGGHRSSYEQYV.

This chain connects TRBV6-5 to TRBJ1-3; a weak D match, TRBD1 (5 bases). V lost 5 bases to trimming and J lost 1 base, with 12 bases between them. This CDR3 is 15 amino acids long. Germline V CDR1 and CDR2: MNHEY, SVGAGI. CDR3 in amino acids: CASSRPGKSGNTIYF. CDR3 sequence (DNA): TGTGCCAGCAGTCGACCAGGGAAATCTGGAAACACCATATATTTT.